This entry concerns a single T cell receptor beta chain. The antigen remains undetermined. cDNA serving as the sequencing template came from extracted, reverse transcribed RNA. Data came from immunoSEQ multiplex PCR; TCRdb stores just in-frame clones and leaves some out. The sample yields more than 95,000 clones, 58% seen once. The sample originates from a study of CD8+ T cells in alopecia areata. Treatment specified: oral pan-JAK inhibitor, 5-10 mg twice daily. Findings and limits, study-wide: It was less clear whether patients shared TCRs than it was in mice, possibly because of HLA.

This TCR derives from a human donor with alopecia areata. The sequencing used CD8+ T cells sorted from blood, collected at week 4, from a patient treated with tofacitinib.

CDR3 loop: CASSGTNSRLSNQPQHF. In DNA, the CDR3 is TGTGCCAGCAGTGGGACAAATTCTCGCCTTAGCAATCAGCCCCAGCATTTT. The V gene is TRBV2, the J gene TRBJ1-5; tentatively, D is TRBD1 (5 bases). This CDR3 contains 17 residues. V shed 4 bases and J shed 0 bases, with 16 bases lying between them. From germline, CDR1 is SNHLY and CDR2 FYNNEI.